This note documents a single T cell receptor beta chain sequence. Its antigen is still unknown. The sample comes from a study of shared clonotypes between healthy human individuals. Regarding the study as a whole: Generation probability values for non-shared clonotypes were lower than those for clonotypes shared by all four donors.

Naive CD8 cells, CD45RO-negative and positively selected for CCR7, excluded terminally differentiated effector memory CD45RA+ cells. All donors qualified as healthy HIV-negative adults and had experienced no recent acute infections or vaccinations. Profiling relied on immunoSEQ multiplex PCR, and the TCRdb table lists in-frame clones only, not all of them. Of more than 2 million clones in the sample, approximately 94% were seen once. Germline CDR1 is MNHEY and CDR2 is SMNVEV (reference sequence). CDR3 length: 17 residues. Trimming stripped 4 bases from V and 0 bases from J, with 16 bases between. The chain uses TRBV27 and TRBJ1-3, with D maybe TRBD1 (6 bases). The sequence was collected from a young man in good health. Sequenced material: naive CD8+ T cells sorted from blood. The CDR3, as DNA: TGTGCCAGCAGTTCCCTACAGGGAAAAACCTCTGGAAACACCATATATTTT. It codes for CASSSLQGKTSGNTIYF.